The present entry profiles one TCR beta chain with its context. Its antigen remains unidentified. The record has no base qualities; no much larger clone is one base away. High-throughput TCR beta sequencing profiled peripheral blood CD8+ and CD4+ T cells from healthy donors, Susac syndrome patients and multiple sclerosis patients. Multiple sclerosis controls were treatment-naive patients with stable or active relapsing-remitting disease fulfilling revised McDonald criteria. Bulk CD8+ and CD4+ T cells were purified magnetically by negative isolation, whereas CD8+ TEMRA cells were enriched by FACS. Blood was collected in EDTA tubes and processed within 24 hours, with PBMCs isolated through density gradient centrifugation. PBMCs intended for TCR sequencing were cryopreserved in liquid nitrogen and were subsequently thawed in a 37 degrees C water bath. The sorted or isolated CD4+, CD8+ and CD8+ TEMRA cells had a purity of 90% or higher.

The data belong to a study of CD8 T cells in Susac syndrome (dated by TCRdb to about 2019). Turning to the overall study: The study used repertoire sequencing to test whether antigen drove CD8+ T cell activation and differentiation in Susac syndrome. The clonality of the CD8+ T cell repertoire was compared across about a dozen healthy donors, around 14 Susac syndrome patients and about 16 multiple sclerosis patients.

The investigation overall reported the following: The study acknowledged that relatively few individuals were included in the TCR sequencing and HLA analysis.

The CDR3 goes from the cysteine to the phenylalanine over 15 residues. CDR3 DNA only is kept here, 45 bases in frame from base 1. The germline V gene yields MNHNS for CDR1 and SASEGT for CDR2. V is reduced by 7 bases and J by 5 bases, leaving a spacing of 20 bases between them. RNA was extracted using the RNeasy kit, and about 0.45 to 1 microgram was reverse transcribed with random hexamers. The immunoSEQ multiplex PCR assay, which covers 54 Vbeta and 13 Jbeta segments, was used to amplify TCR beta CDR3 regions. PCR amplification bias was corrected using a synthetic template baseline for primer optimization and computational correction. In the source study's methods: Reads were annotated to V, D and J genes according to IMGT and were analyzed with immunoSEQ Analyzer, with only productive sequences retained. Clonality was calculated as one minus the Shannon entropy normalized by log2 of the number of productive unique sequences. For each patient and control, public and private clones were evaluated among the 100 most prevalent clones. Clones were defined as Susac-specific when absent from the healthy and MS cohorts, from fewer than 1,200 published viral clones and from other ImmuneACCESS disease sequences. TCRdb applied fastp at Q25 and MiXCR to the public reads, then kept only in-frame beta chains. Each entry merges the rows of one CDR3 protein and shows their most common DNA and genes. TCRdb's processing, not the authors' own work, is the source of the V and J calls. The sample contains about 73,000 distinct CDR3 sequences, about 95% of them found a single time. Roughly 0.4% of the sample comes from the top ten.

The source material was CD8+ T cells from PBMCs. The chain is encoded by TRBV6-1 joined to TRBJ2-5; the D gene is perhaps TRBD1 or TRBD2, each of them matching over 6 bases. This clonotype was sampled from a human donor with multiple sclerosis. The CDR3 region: CASKGGSGELETQYF. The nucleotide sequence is TGTGCCAGCAAGGGGGGTTCGGGAGAATTGGAGACCCAGTACTTC.